The T cell receptor beta chain described here comes from a study of blood T cell repertoires in COVID-19. Study-level background: Samples of COVID-19 (acute and convalescent) were obtained from the United States, Italy and Spain. Nucleic acid was either cDNA or gDNA, and it came from T cells, B-cell-depleted T cells, or PBMCs.

The germline CDR1 and CDR2 sequences are LNHDA and SQIVND (reference sequence). V was pared by 6 bases and J by 2 bases, with 4 bases of the junction left unmatched. The CDR3 consists of 15 residues. Methods used by the authors: Reference gene primer amplification gave estimated nucleated cell counts. Assay: immunoSEQ multiplex PCR; the TCRdb copy retains only in-frame clones and omits some. From that table come the V and J calls and clone size; the DNA was used to work out D and trimming. Among 15,000 to 20,000 clones, approximately 90% were seen once, and the ten largest hold about 50%. This sequence originates from a human donor in a cohort sampled during active COVID-19. The chain recombines TRBV19 with TRBJ2-5; TRBD2 aligns across 12 bases. Sequenced material: peripheral blood. CDR3 sequence reads: CASRHGLAGQETQYF. The CDR3 nucleotides read TGTGCCAGTAGACACGGACTAGCGGGGCAAGAGACCCAGTACTTC.